What follows is one TCR beta chain and its context. Its specificity is unknown. The sample belongs to a study of shared clonotypes between healthy human individuals. The study's findings and limits: Larger richness was generally estimated for naive than memory subsets. Apart from blood, nothing was sampled; tissue repertoires likely differ.

Healthy HIV-negative adults without recent acute infections or vaccinations served as donors. Germline V gene sequence: CDR1 SGHNT, CDR2 YYREEE (reference sequence). V was cut by 3 bases and J by 2 bases, with 5 bases left in between. The CDR3 is made up of 12 amino acids. Deep was the level at which the assay was run. TCRdb's table, derived via immunoSEQ multiplex PCR, lists solely in-frame clones and lacks some. The sample includes about 380,000 clones, 90% to 98% of them seen just once. Input material: memory CD8+ T cells sorted from blood. Subset denoted: CD45RO+ cells pooled with CCR7-negative TemRA cells. The V and J genes are TRBV5-4 and TRBJ2-5; D unresolved. The TCR originated in a young man in good health. CDR3 sequence (DNA): TGTGCCAGCAGCTCGACGCAAGAGACCCAGTACTTC. This gives the protein CASSSTQETQYF. The full variable domain, with the rest looked up from reference TRBV5-4 and TRBJ2-5, is ETGVTQSPTHLIKTRGQQVTLRCSSQSGHNTVSWYQQALGQGPQFIFQYYREEENGRGNFPPRFSGLQFPNYSSELNVNALELDDSALYLCASSSTQETQYFGPGTRLLVL.